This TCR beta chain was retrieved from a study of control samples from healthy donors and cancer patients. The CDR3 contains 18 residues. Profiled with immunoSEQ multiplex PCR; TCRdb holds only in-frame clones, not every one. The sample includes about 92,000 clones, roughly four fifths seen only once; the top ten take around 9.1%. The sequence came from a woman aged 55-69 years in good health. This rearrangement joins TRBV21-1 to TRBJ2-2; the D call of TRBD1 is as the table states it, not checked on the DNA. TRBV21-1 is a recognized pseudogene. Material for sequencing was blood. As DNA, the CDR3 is TGTGCCAGCAGGATTTCCAGGGGTTTTGAAAGGGACACCGGGGAGCTGTTTTTT. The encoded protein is CASRISRGFERDTGELFF.